These T cell receptor beta chains were read from a single sample in a study of blood T cell repertoires in COVID-19. Some clones are missing from TCRdb's copy, which holds only in-frame ones; the method was immunoSEQ multiplex PCR. The sample holds fewer than 250,000 clones, almost 90% seen once. Sample: PBMCs or T cells enriched from blood (not recorded which). These receptors were collected from a man aged 25-40 years who had been exposed to COVID-19. Each CDR3 is given with its conserved first and last residue. The D gene is left open where the match is weak. Part of the rows lack a size; the others show once, few, many or a class for expanded clones.

TRBJ1-6	TRBD1	-	TRBV19	CASSPPGQSSYNSPLHF	TGTGCCAGTAGTCCCCCGGGACAGAGCTCCTATAATTCACCCCTCCACTTT
TRBJ2-5	TRBD2	once	TRBV5-4	CASSLGGGAGAETQYF	TGTGCCAGCAGCTTGGGGGGAGGGGCTGGGGCAGAGACCCAGTACTTC
TRBJ1-1	-	-	TRBV19	CASSIGGPVPTEAFF	TGTGCCAGTAGTATAGGAGGCCCTGTACCCACTGAAGCTTTCTTT
TRBJ1-2	-	-	TRBV19	CASRPLDRPNYGYTF	TGTGCCAGTAGACCTTTAGACAGACCTAACTATGGCTACACCTTC
TRBJ2-5	TRBD2	-	TRBV7-9	CASSFPGLAGGETQYF	TGTGCCAGCAGCTTTCCGGGACTAGCGGGGGGAGAGACCCAGTACTTC
TRBJ1-2	-	-	TRBV19	CATAGDNYGYTF	TGTGCCACAGCCGGGGATAACTATGGCTACACCTTC
TRBJ2-5	TRBD1	once	TRBV28	CASSPMTGEETQYF	TGTGCCAGCAGTCCGATGACAGGGGAAGAGACCCAGTACTTC
TRBJ2-1	TRBD2	-	TRBV15	CATSPRELAPLLDEQFF	TGTGCCACCAGCCCCAGGGAACTAGCGCCCCTTTTGGATGAGCAGTTCTTC
TRBJ1-5	-	-	TRBV12-3/TRBV12-4	CASSSGNQPQHF	TGTGCCAGCAGTTCGGGCAATCAGCCCCAGCATTTT
TRBJ1-2	TRBD1	few	TRBV3-1/TRBV3-2	CASSATQGGWGYTF	TGTGCCAGCAGCGCCACCCAGGGGGGTTGGGGCTACACCTTC
TRBJ2-1	-	-	TRBV5-6	CASSLTGTHEQFF	TGTGCCAGCAGCTTGACAGGGACACATGAGCAGTTCTTC
TRBJ2-1	TRBD1	-	TRBV29-1	CSVLETGTGAYNEQFF	TGCAGCGTTCTGGAAACCGGGACAGGGGCCTACAATGAGCAGTTCTTC
TRBJ1-5	-	-	TRBV4-1	CASSSTDHLGNQPQHF	TGCGCCAGCAGCTCGACAGATCACCTGGGCAATCAGCCCCAGCATTTT
TRBJ1-6	TRBD1	-	TRBV6-6	CASSPGQGNFGVDSSPLHF	TGTGCCAGCAGTCCGGGACAGGGGAATTTTGGCGTAGATAGTTCACCCCTCCACTTT
TRBJ2-1	-	-	TRBV5-1	CASGETDYNEQFF	TGCGCCAGCGGGGAGACGGACTACAATGAGCAGTTCTTC
TRBJ2-5	-	-	TRBV18	CASSPGPETQYF	TGTGCCAGCTCACCAGGGCCGGAGACCCAGTACTTC
TRBJ2-5	TRBD2	-	TRBV5-6	CASTSLGGTSGGETQYF	TGTGCCAGCACCTCCCTCGGGGGGACTAGCGGGGGCGAGACCCAGTACTTC
TRBJ2-1	TRBD2	-	TRBV19	CASTGLGSGVQGEQFF	TGTGCCAGTACCGGGTTAGGGAGCGGGGTTCAAGGTGAGCAGTTCTTC
TRBJ1-6	-	-	TRBV4-1	CASSQVWGGKNSPLHF	TGCGCCAGCAGCCAAGTTTGGGGGGGCAAAAATTCACCCCTCCACTTT
TRBJ2-3	-	-	TRBV6-5	CASRVTGTDTQYF	TGTGCCAGCAGGGTCACTGGCACAGATACGCAGTATTTT
TRBJ2-1	-	-	TRBV11-1	CASSFRTTYNEQFF	TGTGCCAGCAGCTTCCGGACTACCTACAATGAGCAGTTCTTC
TRBJ1-1	-	-	TRBV5-1	CASSSSRRGYMNTEAFF	TGCGCCAGCAGCTCATCCCGGCGGGGGTACATGAACACTGAAGCTTTCTTT
TRBJ2-2	-	-	TRBV3-1/TRBV3-2	CASSQGRNTGELFF	TGTGCCAGCAGCCAGGGCAGAAACACCGGGGAGCTGTTTTTT
TRBJ2-3	-	-	TRBV5-1	CASSSTDTQYF	TGCGCCAGCAGCTCAACAGATACGCAGTATTTT
TRBJ2-4	TRBD1	-	TRBV6-5	CAIGQGGWPENIQYF	TGTGCCATCGGACAGGGTGGGTGGCCCGAAAACATTCAGTACTTC
TRBJ1-1	-	-	TRBV4-1	CASSQSGKDSHSPKAFF	TGCGCCAGCAGCCAATCCGGAAAGGACTCCCACTCCCCCAAAGCTTTCTTT
TRBJ2-3	TRBD2	-	TRBV6-6	CASSPWTSGRTDTQYF	TGTGCCAGCAGTCCATGGACTAGCGGGCGCACAGATACGCAGTATTTT
TRBJ1-3	-	-	TRBV3-1/TRBV3-2	CASSQQGNTIYF	TGTGCCAGCAGCCAACAAGGAAACACCATATATTTT
TRBJ1-6	-	-	TRBV30	CAWGQNGPYNSPLHF	TGTGCCTGGGGACAGAATGGGCCCTATAATTCACCCCTCCACTTT
TRBJ2-7	-	-	TRBV15	CATSRVGRAYEQYF	TGTGCCACCAGCAGAGTCGGCAGGGCCTACGAGCAGTACTTC
TRBJ2-3	-	-	TRBV5-1	CASSLSALTDTQYF	TGCGCCAGCAGCTTGAGCGCCCTCACAGATACGCAGTATTTT
TRBJ1-3	TRBD1	-	TRBV3-1/TRBV3-2	CASSQTGANTIYF	TGTGCCAGCAGCCAGACAGGGGCAAACACCATATATTTT
TRBJ1-1	-	once	TRBV21-1	CASSKQAGQTEAFF	TGTGCCAGCAGCAAACAGGCAGGGCAAACTGAAGCTTTCTTT
TRBJ1-1	-	-	TRBV7-9	CASSRGVTDMNTEAFF	TGTGCCAGCAGCCGGGGGGTGACAGATATGAACACTGAAGCTTTCTTT
TRBJ1-3	TRBD1	-	TRBV4-1	CASSAQGQGPLGNTIYF	TGCGCCAGCAGCGCACAAGGACAGGGTCCCTTGGGAAACACCATATATTTT
TRBJ2-1	TRBD1	-	TRBV4-1	CASSGGQQYNEQFF	TGCGCCAGCAGCGGGGGACAGCAGTACAATGAGCAGTTCTTC
TRBJ1-4	-	-	TRBV11-3	CASSFALGNEKLFF	TGTGCCAGCAGCTTTGCCTTGGGCAATGAAAAACTGTTTTTT
TRBJ1-5	-	-	TRBV15	CATSRTVTGLSNQPQHF	TGTGCCACCAGCAGAACCGTGACAGGCCTTAGCAATCAGCCCCAGCATTTT
TRBJ2-5	TRBD1	-	TRBV15	CATSTDDRVGETQYF	TGTGCCACCAGCACCGACGACAGGGTGGGAGAGACCCAGTACTTC
TRBJ2-1	TRBD1	-	TRBV6-4	CASSETGDYNEQFF	TGTGCCAGCAGTGAAACAGGGGATTACAATGAGCAGTTCTTC
TRBJ2-3	TRBD1	-	TRBV5-1	CASSGWDSKDTQYF	TGCGCCAGCAGTGGGTGGGACAGCAAAGATACGCAGTATTTT
TRBJ1-1	-	-	TRBV6-5	CASTRQNEAFF	TGTGCCAGCACTAGACAGAATGAAGCTTTCTTT
TRBJ2-7	TRBD1	-	TRBV7-9	CASSLTGNPYEQYF	TGTGCCAGCAGCCTGACAGGGAACCCCTACGAGCAGTACTTC
TRBJ2-7	-	-	TRBV7-9	CASSLGLVRSYEQYF	TGTGCCAGCAGCTTAGGTTTGGTCCGCAGCTACGAGCAGTACTTC
TRBJ2-1	TRBD2	-	TRBV11-3	CASSFSRGLGNEQFF	TGTGCCAGCAGCTTTTCGCGGGGACTAGGGAATGAGCAGTTCTTC
TRBJ2-7	TRBD1	-	TRBV4-2	CASSYRDRSIYEQYF	TGTGCCAGCAGCTACCGGGACAGATCAATTTACGAGCAGTACTTC
TRBJ2-2	TRBD2	-	TRBV4-3	CASSRGTSGGNTGELFF	TGCGCCAGCAGCCGGGGGACTAGCGGGGGGAACACCGGGGAGCTGTTTTTT
TRBJ2-6	-	-	TRBV11-2	CASSPSGANVLTF	TGTGCCAGCAGCCCTTCTGGGGCCAACGTCCTGACTTTC